One sample yielded the 28 T cell receptor beta chains listed below, sequenced in a study of T cells in women clearing cervical HPV infection. Libraries were prepared by immunoSEQ multiplex PCR; TCRdb keeps only in-frame clonotypes and omits some of them. The sample's table shows more than 20,000 clones. Sequenced material: blood buffy coat. The source of these receptors is a woman between 18 and 69 years old with a cervical HPV16 infection that either progressed to CIN3+ or cleared (not recorded which).

About this clone: Sequencing ends 3 residues short of the CDR3 end; the germline J gene provides the rest. This rearrangement joins TRBV30 to TRBJ2-2; 7 bases match TRBD1. CDR3 length: 15 amino acids. Germline CDR1 and CDR2: GTSNPN and SVGIG (reference sequence). CDR3 sequence reads: CAWTLDRAGANVLFF. The DNA read from the CDR3 is TGTGCCTGGACCCTAGACAGGGCTGGGGCCAACGTG.

Turning to this clone: Read coverage stops 3 residues before the CDR3 terminus; the germline J gene supplies the remainder. The V and J genes are TRBV7-9 and TRBJ1-1; 7 positions agree with TRBD1. This CDR3 is built from 13 residues. Germline assignment: CDR1 SEHNR and CDR2 FQNEAQ (reference sequence). CDR3 DNA, as far as it was read: TGTGCCAGCAGCTATGGACAGGACTACGAG. Its translation is CASSYGQDYE. The CDR3, in full, reads CASSYGQDYEAFF.

As concerns this clone: The read is 3 residues too short to cover the CDR3 end, so that end is filled in from the germline J gene. The V gene is TRBV7-8, the J gene TRBJ2-2, with D uncertain. This CDR3 region has 15 residues. The germline V gene encodes CDR1 SGHVS and CDR2 FQNEAQ. V was clipped by 0 bases and J by 8 bases, with 13 bases between them. Here the CDR3 reads CASSLARTTKGELFF. Partial CDR3 DNA: TGTGCCAGCAGCTTAGCTCGCACTACTAAGGGGGAG. The full variable domain, with the rest looked up from reference TRBV7-8 and TRBJ2-2, is GAGVSQSPRYKVAKRGQDVALRCDPISGHVSLFWYQQALGQGPEFLTYFQNEAQLDKSGLPSDRFFAERPEGSVSTLKIQRTQQEDSAVYLCASSLARTTKGELFFGEGSRLTVL.

This clone is called medium-sized based on its frequency. The sequenced part of the CDR3 DNA is TGTGCCTGGACGGAAGACGGGGGGCGAACTGAA. It yields the protein CAWTEDGGRTE. The CDR3, in full, reads CAWTEDGGRTEAFF. The chain links TRBV30 to TRBJ1-1, with D tentatively TRBD1 (6 bases). Read data end 3 residues before the CDR3 end; the end is taken from the germline J gene. V gave up 4 bases and J gave up 5 bases, with 17 bases separating them. The germline gives CDR1 GTSNPN, CDR2 SVGIG (reference sequence). The CDR3 contains 14 residues. The whole variable domain, remainder taken from reference TRBV30 and TRBJ1-1, is SQTIHQWPATLVQPVGSPLSLECTVEGTSNPNLYWYRQAAGRGLQLLFYSVGIGQISSEVPQNLSASRPQDRQFILSSKKLLLSDSGFYLCAWTEDGGRTEAFFGQGTRLTVV.

Remarks on this clone: The CDR3 end falls 3 residues outside the read, so it is completed with the germline J gene. V and J are TRBV5-1 and TRBJ1-2, with D perhaps TRBD1 (5 bases). The V gene lost 5 bases and the J gene lost 4 bases, with 21 bases spanning the gap. CDR3 length: 16 amino acids. CDR1 is SGHRS, CDR2 YFSETQ, per germline. Partial CDR3 DNA: TGCGCCAGCAGGCCTCAGTGGGGCGATCGGTCCTATGGC. Encoded protein: CASRPQWGDRSYG. Given in full, the CDR3 is CASRPQWGDRSYGYTF.

CDR3 sequence: CASSLVGASGRAHEQFF. Incomplete CDR3 DNA: TGCGCCAGCAGCTTGGTGGGTGCGAGCGGGAGGGCCCATGAG. The chain combines TRBV5-1 with TRBJ2-1; 10 bases map to TRBD2. The sequence runs out 3 residues before the end of the CDR3; the remainder is reconstructed from the germline J gene. The V gene's germline CDR1 is SGHRS and CDR2 YFSETQ. This CDR3 has 17 residues. Trimming cost V 0 bases and J 8 bases; bases outside gene matches: 11.

The part of the CDR3 DNA that was read is TGTGCCAGTAGTAGGTACGGCGGGGAGTCCTACAATGAG. Protein: CASSRYGGESYNE. The whole CDR3 is CASSRYGGESYNEQFF. The chain is built from TRBV19 and TRBJ2-1; possible D gene TRBD2, 6 bases. The read finishes 3 residues shy of the CDR3 end, and the germline J gene is used to complete it. This CDR3 comprises 16 residues. V dropped 4 bases and J dropped 1 base, with 14 bases sitting between them. The V gene's germline CDR1 is LNHDA and CDR2 SQIVND (reference sequence).

Its frequency marks this clone as medium-sized (0.01 to 0.1%). The read stops 3 residues short of the end of the CDR3; the missing end is completed from the germline J gene. This chain uses TRBV5-1 with TRBJ1-4; D perhaps matches TRBD1 (5 bases). The length of the CDR3 is 13 residues. The V gene lost 10 bases and the J gene lost 8 bases, with 18 bases spanning the gap. The germline V gene has CDR1 SGHRS and CDR2 YFSETQ. Incomplete CDR3 DNA: TGCGCCTCCGCGGAAAGGTGGGGCGAAAAA. Protein sequence: CASAERWGEK. The full CDR3 sequence reads CASAERWGEKLFF.

On this clone itself: Read sequence stops 3 residues before the CDR3 end, and the germline J gene provides the missing end. V usage is TRBV13 and J usage is TRBJ2-1; TRBD2 might be the D (5 bases). Germline values: CDR1 PRHDT, CDR2 FYEKMQ (reference sequence). The CDR3 runs to 15 residues. The V and J ends lost 5 bases and 0 bases respectively, with 11 bases between them. CDR3 DNA (partial): TGTGCCAGCAGCCCATCGGGGTACTCCTACAATGAG. Residues: CASSPSGYSYNE. The CDR3 in its entirety is CASSPSGYSYNEQFF.

Comments on this clone: The observed sequence ends 3 residues before the CDR3 terminus, with the missing tail filled in from the germline J gene. In the same sample, other DNA sequences code for this CDR3. The chain is built from TRBV18 and TRBJ1-5; TRBD1 aligns across 9 bases. The junction had 3 bases not matched to a gene; V was cut back by 3 bases and J by 0 bases. Germline CDR1 reads KGHSH; CDR2 reads LQKENI. The CDR3 is 16 residues long. The CDR3 DNA, read in part, is TGTGCCAGCTCACCGGGACAGGGCAATAGCAATCAGCCC. This gives the protein CASSPGQGNSNQP. The whole CDR3 region reads CASSPGQGNSNQPQHF.

The CDR3 DNA, read in part, is TGTGCCAGCAGTTCGTCAAATCAGGGGATGGAGACC. Translated, it gives CASSSSNQGMET. The entire CDR3 protein is CASSSSNQGMETQYF. The rearrangement links TRBV12-3 or TRBV12-4 to TRBJ2-5; D is perhaps TRBD1 (6 bases). The CDR3 extends 3 residues past the end of the read, so its final part is completed from the germline J gene. Trimming left V 4 bases short and J 5 bases short, with 17 bases between. The CDR3 covers 15 residues.

As to this clone: Sequencing ends 3 residues short of the CDR3 end; the germline J gene provides the rest. The chain uses TRBV19 and TRBJ2-5, with D tentatively TRBD1 (6 bases). CDR3 length equals 13 residues. V lost 1 base and J lost 5, with 8 bases in between. Per the germline V gene, CDR1 is LNHDA and CDR2 is SQIVND (reference sequence). The CDR3 here is CASSIGTAETQYF. The part of the CDR3 DNA that was read is TGTGCCAGTAGTATAGGGACAGCGGAGACC.

The CDR3 is CASSDQGPGEQFF. Incomplete CDR3 DNA: TGTGCCAGCAGCGACCAGGGCCCCGGTGAG. V usage is TRBV2 and J usage is TRBJ2-1; a possible D gene is TRBD1 (5 bases). The read terminates 3 residues before the CDR3 end, so the remaining end is supplied by the germline J gene. In germline, CDR1 is SNHLY, CDR2 FYNNEI. This CDR3 is built from 13 residues. Trimming cost V 6 bases and J 9 bases, with 15 bases left between them.

Regarding this clone: The read ends 3 residues shy of where the CDR3 ends; the end is completed using the germline J gene. J is TRBJ1-2 and V is TRBV20-1, with 10 nucleotides matching TRBD1. The CDR3 loop spans 19 amino acids. CDR1 is DFQATT, CDR2 SNEGSKA, per germline (reference sequence). V lost 0 bases to trimming and J lost 4 bases; unmatched junction nucleotides: 17. The CDR3 spells CSARDLSGTGVKSVYGYTF. The part of the CDR3 DNA that was read is TGCAGTGCTAGAGATCTCAGTGGGACAGGGGTAAAATCCGTCTATGGC.

Turning to this clone: Read coverage stops 3 residues before the CDR3 terminus; the germline J gene supplies the remainder. J is TRBJ2-5 and V is TRBV7-2; D possibly corresponds to TRBD1 (6 bases). The CDR3 totals 15 residues. Trimming shortened V by 6 bases and J by 2 bases, and 16 bases separated the two germline ends. CDR1 and CDR2 (germline): SGHTA, FQGNSA. The sequenced part of the CDR3 DNA is TGTGCCAGCAGTCTAGGACAGAGAGAACAAGAGACC. Its protein is CASSLGQREQET. The whole CDR3 protein is CASSLGQREQETQYF.

To note about this clone: The CDR3 end falls 3 residues outside the read, so it is completed with the germline J gene. The chain carries TRBV7-2 and TRBJ2-2; D is uncertain. V was pared by 3 bases and J by 1 base, with 6 bases between. This CDR3 is 14 amino acids long. Germline assignment: CDR1 SGHTA and CDR2 FQGNSA. CDR3 residues: CASSFGRNTGELFF. The CDR3 bases that were read are TGTGCCAGCAGCTTTGGGCGGAACACCGGGGAG. Based on the CDR3 plus reference TRBV7-2 and TRBJ2-2, the full variable domain is GAGVSQSPSNKVTEKGKDVELRCDPISGHTALYWYRQSLGQGLEFLIYFQGNSAPDKSGLPSDRFSAERTGGSVSTLTIQRTQQEDSAVYLCASSFGRNTGELFFGEGSRLTVL.

CDR3 in amino acids: CSVATGGNQPQHF. The sequenced part of the CDR3 DNA is TGCAGCGTGGCAACAGGGGGCAATCAGCCC. The chain combines TRBV29-1 with TRBJ1-5, with 7 bases lining up with TRBD1. The observed sequence ends 3 residues before the CDR3 terminus, with the missing tail filled in from the germline J gene. V was clipped by 6 bases and J by 2 bases; unmatched bases: 4. The CDR3 spans 13 residues. Germline values: CDR1 SQVTM, CDR2 ANQGSEA.

On this clone itself: The read comes to an end 3 residues before the CDR3 does, leaving the germline J gene to fill in the end. This rearrangement joins TRBV5-1 to TRBJ2-3; D unclear. The CDR3 has 16 residues. Germline V lookup: CDR1 SGHRS, CDR2 YFSETQ. V gave up 4 bases and J gave up 7 bases, with 22 bases separating them. The CDR3 here is CASSPVSLLMLHTQYF. The sequenced CDR3 bases are TGCGCCAGCAGCCCGGTATCCCTCCTGATGCTTCATACG.

In the case of this clone: The read ends 3 residues before the CDR3 terminus; that terminus is restored from the germline J gene. This chain joins TRBV6-1 and TRBJ1-4, with a possible D match to TRBD1 (5 bases). The V gene's germline CDR1 is MNHNS and CDR2 SASEGT. There are 16 residues in the CDR3. CDR3 bases read: TGTGCCAGCAGTGTATTTAGCGGGACTGGGGCCAACGTA. It translates to CASSVFSGTGANV. The entire CDR3 protein reads CASSVFSGTGANVLFF.

Comment on this clone: The read comes to an end 3 residues before the CDR3 does, leaving the germline J gene to fill in the end. This chain connects TRBV5-8 to TRBJ2-2; possibly TRBD1 or TRBD2 for D (5 bases each). This CDR3 is 14 amino acids long. Germline loops: CDR1 SGHTS, CDR2 YDEGEE. The V end lost 4 bases, the J end lost 6 bases, and 13 bases lay between the germline ends. The covered CDR3 bases are TGTGCCAGCAGCCCCCGTAGGGGAGCCGGGGAG. Its translation: CASSPRRGAGE. The entire CDR3 sequence reads CASSPRRGAGELFF. Complete variable domain (other parts from reference TRBV5-8 and TRBJ2-2): EAGVTQSPTHLIKTRGQQATLRCSPISGHTSVYWYQQALGLGLQFLLWYDEGEERNRGNFPPRFSGRQFPNYSSELNVNALELEDSALYLCASSPRRGAGELFFGEGSRLTVL.

As regards this clone: The read falls 3 residues short of the CDR3 end, and the missing part is taken from the germline J gene. This sequence joins TRBV20-1 and TRBJ1-5; no clear D gene. This CDR3 spans 15 amino acids. Germline V gene data show CDR1 as DFQATT and CDR2 as SNEGSKA (reference sequence). V was shortened by 1 base and J by 4 bases, with 14 bases between the two germline ends. The CDR3 loop is CSARGLFEGNQPQHF. CDR3 bases read: TGCAGTGCTAGAGGACTATTTGAGGGAAATCAGCCC.

Concerning this clone: The CDR3 extends 3 residues past the end of the read, so its final part is completed from the germline J gene. V usage is TRBV7-6 and J usage is TRBJ1-2; 8 positions agree with TRBD1. The CDR3 has 13 amino acids. CDR1 SGHVS and CDR2 FNYEAQ come from the germline V gene. CDR3 DNA, as far as it was read: TGTGCCAGCAGCCGACAGGGGTTGGGGGGC. This translates into CASSRQGLGG. Given in full, the CDR3 is CASSRQGLGGYTF. The complete variable domain, with remaining parts taken from reference TRBV7-6 and TRBJ1-2, reads GAGVSQSPRYKVTKRGQDVALRCDPISGHVSLYWYRQALGQGPEFLTYFNYEAQQDKSGLPNDRFSAERPEGSISTLTIQRTEQRDSAMYRCASSRQGLGGYTFGSGTRLTVV.

On this clone: The missing CDR3 end, 3 residues past where the read stops, is filled in from the germline J gene. The chain carries TRBV2 and TRBJ2-1, with 9 bases aligning to TRBD1. CDR3 length equals 13 residues. J was trimmed by 9 bases and V by 6 bases; bases with no gene match: 6. Germline V gene lookup returns CDR1 SNHLY and CDR2 FYNNEI. CDR3 DNA (partial): TGTGCCAGCAGGGACAGGGGAAGTGGTGAG. This sequence encodes CASRDRGSGE. The full CDR3 protein reads CASRDRGSGEQFF.

CDR3 bases read: TGTGCCAGCAGCCCCCGGTCAGGGGCGGGCACTGAA. Translation gives CASSPRSGAGTE. The CDR3 in full is CASSPRSGAGTEAFF. The V gene is TRBV11-2, the J gene TRBJ1-1, with D possibly TRBD1 on 6 matching bases. The observed sequence ends 3 residues before the CDR3 terminus, with the missing tail filled in from the germline J gene. Trimming left V 5 bases short and J 4 bases short, with 17 bases between. CDR3 length: 15 amino acids. CDR1 and CDR2 (germline): SGHAT, FQNNGV. Complete variable domain (other parts from reference TRBV11-2 and TRBJ1-1): EAGVAQSPRYKIIEKRQSVAFWCNPISGHATLYWYQQILGQGPKLLIQFQNNGVVDDSQLPKDRFSAERLKGVDSTLKIQPAKLEDSAVYLCASSPRSGAGTEAFFGQGTRLTVV.

CDR3: CASSLWVGAYEQYF. CDR3 bases read: TGCGCCAGCAGCTTGTGGGTAGGGGCCTACGAG. The chain links TRBV5-1 to TRBJ2-7, with D possibly being TRBD1 (5 bases). With the read ending 3 residues before the CDR3 end, the germline J gene is used to fill in that end. Germline V CDR1 and CDR2: SGHRS, YFSETQ. The CDR3 loop spans 14 amino acids. Trimming removed 1 base from V and 2 bases from J, with 10 bases in between. The variable domain in full, with the rest retrieved from reference TRBV5-1 and TRBJ2-7, is KAGVTQTPRYLIKTRGQQVTLSCSPISGHRSVSWYQQTPGQGLQFLFEYFSETQRNKGNFPGRFSGRQFSNSRSEMNVSTLELGDSALYLCASSLWVGAYEQYFGPGTRLTVT.

A remark on this clone: The sequence runs out 3 residues before the end of the CDR3; the remainder is reconstructed from the germline J gene. The V and J genes are TRBV30 and TRBJ2-5, with 10 bases aligning to TRBD1. CDR1 and CDR2 from the germline V gene are GTSNPN and SVGIG (reference sequence). The length of the CDR3 is 12 residues. Trimming cost V 5 bases and J 4 bases; bases outside gene matches: 1. The DNA read from the CDR3 is TGTGCCTGGGACAGGGGGCGAGAGACC. Its protein product is CAWDRGRET. The entire CDR3 protein is CAWDRGRETQYF.

Turning to this clone: The CDR3 end falls 3 residues outside the read, so it is completed with the germline J gene. The V call is TRBV6-2 or TRBV6-3, the J call TRBJ2-5; no clear D gene. There are 16 residues in the CDR3. V dropped 2 bases and J dropped 4 bases, with 17 bases sitting between them. The germline V gene has CDR1 MNHEY and CDR2 SVGEGT. The covered CDR3 bases are TGTGCCAGCAGTTACAATCCGGTTAGAGCTCGAGAGACC. It yields the protein CASSYNPVRARET. The whole CDR3 sequence reads CASSYNPVRARETQYF.

Worth noting for this clone: Read sequence stops 3 residues before the CDR3 end, and the germline J gene provides the missing end. The chain carries TRBV20-1 and TRBJ1-6; D unclear. Germline V CDR1 and CDR2: DFQATT, SNEGSKA (reference sequence). The CDR3 has 11 amino acids. With 2 bases removed from V and 8 bases from J, the gap between germline ends came to 4 bases. CDR3 DNA (partial): TGCAGTGCTAGAAGGGATTCACCC. Amino acid sequence: CSARRDSP. The entire CDR3 protein reads CSARRDSPLHF.